Below, 20 T cell receptor beta chains from the same sample are listed, as sequenced in a study of T cell repertoires in cytomegalovirus infection (dated by TCRdb to the late 2010s). Their recognized antigens are unknown. According to the study, the label for this sample's treatment or condition signals: in vitro stimulation with specific CMV peptide epitopes to enrich CMV-specific T cells. Sequenced on an Illumina HiSeq 1500. TCRdb reworked the public reads: Q25 trimming with fastp, MiXCR clone assembly, productive beta chains retained. Entries are consolidated by CDR3 protein sequence, retaining the most common genes and DNA. The sample yields hundreds of thousands of distinct CDR3 sequences; under 45% were counted once. The leading ten clones occupy around 44% of the sample. This specimen consisted of cultured PBMCs, obtained from culture after CMV antigen stimulation. These receptors originate from a human donor in good health (CMV status not recorded). Some clones in this sample may be carry-over from other donors' samples.

This clonotype was seen more than once but under ten times. The V call is TRBV23-1, the J call TRBJ2-1; 11 bases match TRBD2. TRBV23-1 is recorded as an ORF, its role being uncertain. V shed 8 bases, J shed 1 base, and the junction held 10 bases outside the gene matches. CDR3 size: 17 residues. CDR3 sequence (DNA): TGCGCCAGCCCGCCGGGGGGACTAGCGGATTCCTACAATGAGCAGTTCTTC. Residues: CASPPGGLADSYNEQFF.

The genes are TRBV12-3 or TRBV12-4 and TRBJ2-1; D remains ambiguous. This CDR3 is 15 amino acids long. V was trimmed by 4 bases and J by 0 bases, leaving 10 bases between them. The CDR3 protein is CASSWNRNSYNEQFF. Written as DNA, the CDR3 is TGTGCCAGCAGTTGGAATAGGAACTCCTACAATGAGCAGTTCTTC.

The V call is TRBV20-1, the J call TRBJ2-3, with D perhaps TRBD2 (6 bases). The CDR3 is 15 residues long. The germline V and J ends were trimmed by 0 bases and 5 bases, with 15 bases remaining between them. Germline loops: CDR1 DFQATT, CDR2 SNEGSKA (reference sequence). CDR3 coding DNA: TGCAGTGCTAGAGATGAGCGGGCCGGGAGAGATACGCAGTATTTT. This gives the protein CSARDERAGRDTQYF.

This clonotype came up a few times. The chain links TRBV20-1 to TRBJ2-5; TRBD2 matches at 8 bases. The CDR3 loop spans 12 amino acids. From germline, CDR1 is DFQATT and CDR2 SNEGSKA (reference sequence). V was clipped by 3 bases and J by 5 bases; unmatched bases: 2. The CDR3 protein is CSARIAGETQYF. The CDR3 DNA sequence: TGCAGTGCTAGGATAGCGGGGGAGACCCAGTACTTC.

J is TRBJ2-3 and V is TRBV7-9; 7 bases align to TRBD1. Germline V gene data show CDR1 as SEHNR and CDR2 as FQNEAQ (reference sequence). After removal of 4 bases from V and 4 bases from J, the junction contained 11 bases not matched to a gene. The CDR3 has 16 amino acids. The CDR3 region has the DNA TGTGCCAGCAGCTCAGACAGGGTTGGCTCCCCAGATACGCAGTATTTT. Translated, it gives CASSSDRVGSPDTQYF. Together with reference TRBV7-9 and TRBJ2-3, the CDR3 gives the full variable domain: DTGVSQNPRHKITKRGQNVTFRCDPISEHNRLYWYRQTLGQGPEFLTYFQNEAQLEKSRLLSDRFSAERPKGSFSTLEIQRTEQGDSAMYLCASSSDRVGSPDTQYFGPGTRLTVL.

This clonotype was detected only a few times. The rearrangement links TRBV11-2 to TRBJ2-7; possible D gene TRBD2, 6 bases. V gave up 3 bases and J gave up 5 bases, with 17 bases separating them. Germline loops: CDR1 SGHAT, CDR2 FQNNGV. The CDR3 totals 15 residues. The chain's CDR3 is CASSLLAADANEQYF. CDR3 DNA: TGTGCCAGCAGCTTGTTAGCGGCTGACGCTAACGAGCAGTACTTC. The variable domain in full, with the rest retrieved from reference TRBV11-2 and TRBJ2-7, is EAGVAQSPRYKIIEKRQSVAFWCNPISGHATLYWYQQILGQGPKLLIQFQNNGVVDDSQLPKDRFSAERLKGVDSTLKIQPAKLEDSAVYLCASSLLAADANEQYFGPGTRLTVT.

The chain is built from TRBV27 and TRBJ2-6; D unresolved. The germline CDR1 and CDR2 sequences are MNHEY and SMNVEV (reference sequence). This CDR3 comprises 17 residues. V shed 5 bases and J shed 0 bases, with 14 bases lying between them. The CDR3 protein is CASSPRATPSGANVLTF. The CDR3 DNA is TGTGCCAGCAGTCCCCGGGCAACCCCCTCTGGGGCCAACGTCCTGACTTTC. Based on the CDR3 plus reference TRBV27 and TRBJ2-6, the full variable domain is EAQVTQNPRYLITVTGKKLTVTCSQNMNHEYMSWYRQDPGLGLRQIYYSMNVEVTDKGDVPEGYKVSRKEKRNFPLILESPSPNQTSLYFCASSPRATPSGANVLTFGAGSRLTVL.

Only a few counts were recorded for this clonotype. The chain is built from TRBV6-1 and TRBJ2-3; D possibly uses TRBD1 or TRBD2 (5 bases each). V was shortened by 6 bases and J by 5 bases, with 18 bases between the two germline ends. CDR1 is MNHNS, CDR2 SASEGT, per germline. The CDR3 extends over 15 amino acids. CDR3 DNA: TGTGCCAGCAGACCGACCGGGACCCGGGGAGATACGCAGTATTTT. The encoded protein is CASRPTGTRGDTQYF.

The chain couples TRBV19 to TRBJ2-3, with TRBD1 as a possible D gene (6 bases). The length of the CDR3 is 16 residues. Trimming left V 6 bases short and J 2 bases short, with 18 bases between. CDR1 and CDR2 (germline): LNHDA, SQIVND (reference sequence). For the CDR3, the DNA is TGTGCCAGTAGCCCCCTTGTGGGGGCACACACAGATACGCAGTATTTT. Protein sequence: CASSPLVGAHTDTQYF.

The chain couples TRBV5-6 to TRBJ2-7, with D hard to call. The V gene lost 5 bases and the J gene lost 3 bases, with 15 bases spanning the gap. The germline V gene has CDR1 SGHDT and CDR2 YYEEEE. This CDR3 has 14 amino acids. The CDR3 DNA follows: TGTGCCAGCAGAACCCGGAGAGTTGGCTACGAGCAGTACTTC. Translated, it gives CASRTRRVGYEQYF.

The chain employs TRBV20-1 and TRBJ2-3; possibly TRBD2 for D (6 bases). Trimming removed 3 bases at V and 4 bases at J, with 20 bases between. CDR3 size: 16 residues. Germline V CDR1 and CDR2: DFQATT, SNEGSKA (reference sequence). CDR3 in amino acids: CSASLGASASADTQYF. The DNA for the CDR3 is TGCAGTGCTAGCCTCGGGGCTAGCGCTAGCGCAGATACGCAGTATTTT.

This clonotype was seen just once. V is TRBV7-2 and J is TRBJ2-1; TRBD2 matches at 13 bases. The CDR3 contains 14 residues. J lost 9 bases, V lost 5 bases, and 4 bases had no gene match. The V gene's germline CDR1 is SGHTA and CDR2 FQGNSA. The CDR3 loop is CASSGLAGVFEQFF. The CDR3 DNA reads TGTGCCAGCAGCGGACTAGCGGGGGTTTTTGAGCAGTTCTTC.

This clonotype was recorded many times. J is TRBJ2-7 and V is TRBV7-8; 8 nucleotides align to TRBD2. J lost 4 bases, V lost 4 bases, and 3 bases had no gene match. Germline CDR1 reads SGHVS; CDR2 reads FQNEAQ. The CDR3 is 13 residues long. The CDR3 DNA follows: TGTGCCAGCAGCTCACTAGCGGCTTACGAGCAGTACTTC. Translated, it gives CASSSLAAYEQYF. The full variable domain, its missing parts supplied by reference TRBV7-8 and TRBJ2-7, is GAGVSQSPRYKVAKRGQDVALRCDPISGHVSLFWYQQALGQGPEFLTYFQNEAQLDKSGLPSDRFFAERPEGSVSTLKIQRTQQEDSAVYLCASSSLAAYEQYFGPGTRLTVT.

J is TRBJ1-5 and V is TRBV2, with D uncertain. Germline loops: CDR1 SNHLY, CDR2 FYNNEI. This CDR3 spans 14 amino acids. V lost 5 bases and J 6 bases, leaving 14 bases between the germline ends. CDR3 protein: CASSLYGSVQPQHF. The CDR3 DNA follows: TGTGCCAGCAGTTTGTACGGGAGCGTTCAGCCCCAGCATTTT.

DNA of the CDR3: TGCGCCAGCAGCTTGGTCCAGGGCCCCTACAATGAGCAGTTCTTC. Translated, it gives CASSLVQGPYNEQFF. The rearrangement joins TRBV5-1 to TRBJ2-1; D is perhaps TRBD1 (5 bases). Germline loops: CDR1 SGHRS, CDR2 YFSETQ. The CDR3 spans 15 residues. V lost 0 bases to trimming and J lost 2 bases, with 9 bases between them.

A few counts support this clonotype. The rearrangement uses TRBV7-8 and TRBJ2-2, with 8 positions matching TRBD1. Germline trimming cut 5 bases from V and 1 base from J; bases unmatched to any gene: 15. In germline, CDR1 is SGHVS, CDR2 FQNEAQ. This CDR3 is built from 19 residues. The DNA for the CDR3 is TGTGCCAGCAGCCCACCTATTTATCAGGGGGCACGGAACACCGGGGAGCTGTTTTTT. Amino acid sequence: CASSPPIYQGARNTGELFF.

At least ten counts were recorded for this clonotype. The rearrangement joins TRBV7-2 to TRBJ2-3; D ambiguous. The CDR3 is 12 residues long. Germline-derived CDR1 and CDR2 are SGHTA and FQGNSA. V lost 6 bases and J lost 4, with 8 bases in between. The CDR3 DNA follows: TGTGCCAGCAGGACTGGGCCAGATACGCAGTATTTT. It is translated as CASRTGPDTQYF.

This clonotype showed up just a few times. The CDR3 spells CASSEYGTGDPSPLHF. The CDR3 DNA reads TGTGCCAGCAGTGAATACGGGACAGGGGACCCTTCACCCCTCCACTTT. V usage is TRBV12-3 or TRBV12-4 and J usage is TRBJ1-6; 10 bases match TRBD1. The CDR3 extends over 16 amino acids. The V gene end was trimmed by 5 bases and the J gene end by 9 bases; junction bases not matched to a gene: 10.

V gene TRBV4-1 combines with J gene TRBJ1-1, with 7 bases matching TRBD1. Germline V gene sequence: CDR1 MGHRA, CDR2 YSYEKL. V dropped 5 bases and J dropped 0; count of bases not matched to a gene: 6. CDR3 size: 15 residues. The CDR3 nucleotides are TGCGCCAGCAGCAAAACAGGGGCGCTGAACACTGAAGCTTTCTTT. It yields the protein CASSKTGALNTEAFF.

The chain employs TRBV12-5 and TRBJ2-6; the D call may be TRBD1 or TRBD2 (5 bases each). Per the germline V gene, CDR1 is LGHNT and CDR2 is FRNRAP. Between the trimmed V and J ends, which lost 1 base and 3 bases, there was a span of 25 bases. This CDR3 contains 21 residues. The CDR3 DNA reads as TGTGCTAGTGGTTTGGGGAAGTGGGGCTCCGAGGGGCCCTTTGGGGCCAACGTCCTGACTTTC. It is translated as CASGLGKWGSEGPFGANVLTF.